This is a list of T cell receptor beta chains from one sample in a study of blood T cell repertoires in COVID-19. Produced via immunoSEQ multiplex PCR; TCRdb's table is partial and in-frame only. The data hold about 89,000 clones, with about 80% observed a single time. The material sequenced was peripheral blood. The source of these receptors is an elderly woman with acute or convalescent COVID-19. Each CDR3 is given with its conserved first and last residue. The order of the fields is V gene, D gene, J gene, CDR3 length, clone size, CDR3 DNA, CDR3 protein. D genes are given only for firm matches. Rows may omit the clone size; those that give it use once, few, many or a size class.

v_gene: TRBV27
d_gene: TRBD2
j_gene: TRBJ2-3
len: 19
abundance: .
CDR3nt: TGTGCCAGCAGTTTAGGTGGGACTAGCGGGGGTTATAGCACAGATACGCAGTATTTT
CDR3aa: CASSLGGTSGGYSTDTQYF

v_gene: TRBV4-2
d_gene: TRBD1
j_gene: TRBJ1-2
len: 16
abundance: .
CDR3nt: TGTGCCAGCAGCCAAGATGGGAACAGGGGGACCTATGGCTACACCTTC
CDR3aa: CASSQDGNRGTYGYTF

v_gene: TRBV30
d_gene: TRBD2
j_gene: TRBJ2-1
len: 14
abundance: many
CDR3nt: TGTGCCTGGAGTGTGGGGGAGGGCCTAAATGAGCAGTTCTTC
CDR3aa: CAWSVGEGLNEQFF

v_gene: TRBV9
d_gene: TRBD2
j_gene: TRBJ2-7
len: 16
abundance: once
CDR3nt: TGTGCCAGCAGCGTACGGTCTAGCGGGGCGACCTACGAGCAGTACTTC
CDR3aa: CASSVRSSGATYEQYF

v_gene: TRBV15
d_gene: .
j_gene: TRBJ1-4
len: 13
abundance: .
CDR3nt: TGTGCCACCAGCAGACCGGACATTGAAAAACTGTTTTTT
CDR3aa: CATSRPDIEKLFF

v_gene: TRBV2
d_gene: TRBD2
j_gene: TRBJ2-7
len: 12
abundance: .
CDR3nt: TGTGCCAGCTCGGGACTAGCGGGAGAGCAGTACTTC
CDR3aa: CASSGLAGEQYF

v_gene: TRBV15
d_gene: TRBD1
j_gene: TRBJ1-4
len: 15
abundance: .
CDR3nt: TGTGCCACCAGCATGACAGGGGCCTCGTATGAAAAACTGTTTTTT
CDR3aa: CATSMTGASYEKLFF

v_gene: TRBV7-3
d_gene: TRBD2
j_gene: TRBJ2-2
len: 17
abundance: .
CDR3nt: TGTGCCAGCAGCCCACGACTAGCGGGGGGGCCCGGCGGGGAGCTGTTTTTT
CDR3aa: CASSPRLAGGPGGELFF

v_gene: TRBV3-1/TRBV3-2
d_gene: .
j_gene: TRBJ2-7
len: 15
abundance: .
CDR3nt: TGTGCCAGCAGCCCCCGGGGGGCGAGGGTGGGCGAGCAGTACTTC
CDR3aa: CASSPRGARVGEQYF

v_gene: TRBV6-2/TRBV6-3
d_gene: .
j_gene: TRBJ1-2
len: 12
abundance: .
CDR3nt: TGTGCCAGCAGCCAACTCAACTATGGCTACACCTTC
CDR3aa: CASSQLNYGYTF

v_gene: TRBV5-6
d_gene: .
j_gene: TRBJ2-3
len: 15
abundance: .
CDR3nt: TGTGCCAGCAGCTTGGACAGGGTAATCACAGATACGCAGTATTTT
CDR3aa: CASSLDRVITDTQYF

v_gene: TRBV5-1
d_gene: TRBD2
j_gene: TRBJ2-1
len: 18
abundance: .
CDR3nt: TGCGCCAGCAGCTATTCTACGGGGGGGCGAATCTCCTACAATGAGCAGTTCTTC
CDR3aa: CASSYSTGGRISYNEQFF

v_gene: TRBV5-6
d_gene: .
j_gene: TRBJ1-5
len: 14
abundance: few
CDR3nt: TGTGCCAGCAGCTTTTCGGGGGGGAATCAGCCCCAGCATTTT
CDR3aa: CASSFSGGNQPQHF

v_gene: TRBV11-2
d_gene: TRBD2
j_gene: TRBJ2-3
len: 14
abundance: .
CDR3nt: TGTGCCAGCTTTTCGGAGCGGGAGGGAGATACGCAGTATTTT
CDR3aa: CASFSEREGDTQYF

v_gene: TRBV11-2
d_gene: TRBD2
j_gene: TRBJ2-2
len: 13
abundance: .
CDR3nt: TGTGCCAGCAGCTGGGAGGGTACCGGGGAGCTGTTTTTT
CDR3aa: CASSWEGTGELFF

v_gene: TRBV2
d_gene: TRBD2
j_gene: TRBJ2-1
len: 15
abundance: few
CDR3nt: TGTGCCAGCAGTTGGGAGCCGGGGGGAGACAATGAGCAGTTCTTC
CDR3aa: CASSWEPGGDNEQFF

v_gene: TRBV13
d_gene: .
j_gene: TRBJ1-2
len: 15
abundance: .
CDR3nt: TGTGCCAGCAGCCAACGGACAGCTTTATCCTATGGCTACACCTTC
CDR3aa: CASSQRTALSYGYTF

v_gene: TRBV5-1
d_gene: TRBD1
j_gene: TRBJ1-2
len: 15
abundance: .
CDR3nt: TGCGCCAGCAGAACCGGGACAGGGGGCTACTATGGCTACACCTTC
CDR3aa: CASRTGTGGYYGYTF

v_gene: TRBV4-2
d_gene: .
j_gene: TRBJ1-2
len: 14
abundance: .
CDR3nt: TGTGCCAGCAGCCAAGGGTTGGCGGGCTATGGCTACACCTTC
CDR3aa: CASSQGLAGYGYTF

v_gene: TRBV27
d_gene: .
j_gene: TRBJ1-5
len: 14
abundance: .
CDR3nt: TGTGCCAGCAGTCTTCGACAGAGCAATCAGCCCCAGCATTTT
CDR3aa: CASSLRQSNQPQHF

v_gene: TRBV24-1
d_gene: TRBD2
j_gene: TRBJ2-5
len: 16
abundance: .
CDR3nt: TGTGCCACCAGATCCGGGACTAGCGAAACCCAAGAGACCCAGTACTTC
CDR3aa: CATRSGTSETQETQYF

v_gene: TRBV11-2
d_gene: TRBD2
j_gene: TRBJ2-7
len: 17
abundance: .
CDR3nt: TGTGCCAGCAGCTATACTCTTTTAGCGGGGGCCGACTACGAGCAGTACTTC
CDR3aa: CASSYTLLAGADYEQYF

v_gene: TRBV2
d_gene: .
j_gene: TRBJ1-1
len: 12
abundance: few
CDR3nt: TGTGCCATCTCCGTTTGGGGGGCTGAAGCTTTCTTT
CDR3aa: CAISVWGAEAFF

v_gene: TRBV7-9
d_gene: TRBD1
j_gene: TRBJ1-4
len: 14
abundance: .
CDR3nt: TGTGCCAGCAGCTTGGGACAGGAAAATGAAAAACTGTTTTTT
CDR3aa: CASSLGQENEKLFF

v_gene: TRBV27
d_gene: TRBD1
j_gene: TRBJ1-1
len: 14
abundance: .
CDR3nt: TGTGCCAGCACCTCAGGGACAGGGGGCACTGAAGCTTTCTTT
CDR3aa: CASTSGTGGTEAFF

v_gene: TRBV29-1
d_gene: .
j_gene: TRBJ1-1
len: 12
abundance: .
CDR3nt: TGCAGCGTGACCTCAGACAGCCATGAAGCTTTCTTT
CDR3aa: CSVTSDSHEAFF

v_gene: TRBV12-3/TRBV12-4
d_gene: .
j_gene: TRBJ1-2
len: 13
abundance: .
CDR3nt: TGTGCCAGCACCCTTTACTCCGCCGGTGGCTACACCTTC
CDR3aa: CASTLYSAGGYTF

v_gene: TRBV5-6
d_gene: TRBD1
j_gene: TRBJ2-3
len: 12
abundance: .
CDR3nt: TGTGCCAGCAGCTTCATTCAGGGGGAGCAGTATTTT
CDR3aa: CASSFIQGEQYF

v_gene: TRBV7-9
d_gene: TRBD2
j_gene: TRBJ2-1
len: 15
abundance: .
CDR3nt: TGTGCCAGCAGCGTTAGCGGGAGATCCTACAATGAGCAGTTCTTC
CDR3aa: CASSVSGRSYNEQFF

v_gene: TRBV18
d_gene: .
j_gene: TRBJ2-7
len: 15
abundance: .
CDR3nt: TGTGCCAGCTCACTGGACAGTCTACAGTCCTACGAGCAGTACTTC
CDR3aa: CASSLDSLQSYEQYF

v_gene: TRBV5-1
d_gene: TRBD1
j_gene: TRBJ2-2
len: 16
abundance: .
CDR3nt: TGCGCCAGCAGCCCTCGGACAGGGATAAACACCGGGGAGCTGTTTTTT
CDR3aa: CASSPRTGINTGELFF

v_gene: TRBV15
d_gene: .
j_gene: TRBJ1-2
len: 17
abundance: .
CDR3nt: TGTGCCACCAGCAGAGATCACGTTTCGAACAGGGATCATGGCTACACCTTC
CDR3aa: CATSRDHVSNRDHGYTF

v_gene: TRBV10-3
d_gene: TRBD1
j_gene: TRBJ2-1
len: 15
abundance: .
CDR3nt: TGTGCCATCAGTGACCGGGACAGGGGATCCAATGAGCAGTTCTTC
CDR3aa: CAISDRDRGSNEQFF

v_gene: TRBV11-2
d_gene: TRBD2
j_gene: TRBJ2-1
len: 16
abundance: .
CDR3nt: TGTGCCAGCAGCTTGGGACTAGCGGTATCCTACAATGAGCAGTTCTTC
CDR3aa: CASSLGLAVSYNEQFF